This T cell receptor (beta chain) is drawn from a study of CD8 T cells in ankylosing spondylitis. This clonotype appeared many times. Its target is not known. Study-wide results and caveats: Disease-linked clones, CD8+, were relatively rare in peripheral blood. It appeared that ankylosing spondylitis blood was characterized by a TCR beta motif of several highly homologous variants.

The CDR3 spans 16 residues. Between the trimmed V and J ends, which lost 2 bases and 0 bases, there was a span of 9 bases. From germline, CDR1 is SGHRS and CDR2 YFSETQ. In making TCR beta libraries, quantitative 5'-RACE with molecular barcodes was used. TCRdb re-analysed the 5' RACE reads in MiXCR, keeping a single row per CDR3 protein. The sample carries about 240,000 distinct CDR3 sequences, approximately 12% recorded once. The rearrangement links TRBV5-1 to TRBJ2-6; D is unclear. The TCR comes from a male donor with ankylosing spondylitis or in good health (not recorded which). Sequencing was done on a sample of blood, either unsorted or a sorted T cell fraction (not recorded which). In nucleotides, the CDR3 is TGCGCCAGCAGCTTAAGCCTAAGCTCTGGGGCCAACGTCCTGACTTTC. This codes for CASSLSLSSGANVLTF.